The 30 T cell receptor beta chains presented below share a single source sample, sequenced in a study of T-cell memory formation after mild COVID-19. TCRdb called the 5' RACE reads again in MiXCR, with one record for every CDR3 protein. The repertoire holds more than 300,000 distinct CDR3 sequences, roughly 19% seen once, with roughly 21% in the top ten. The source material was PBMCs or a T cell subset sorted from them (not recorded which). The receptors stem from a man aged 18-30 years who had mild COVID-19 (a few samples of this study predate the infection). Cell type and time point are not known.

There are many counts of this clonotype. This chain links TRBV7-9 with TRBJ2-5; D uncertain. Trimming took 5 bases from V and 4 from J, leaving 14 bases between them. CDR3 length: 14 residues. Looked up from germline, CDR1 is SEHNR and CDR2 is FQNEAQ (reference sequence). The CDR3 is CASSLVASGETQYF. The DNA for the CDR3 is TGTGCCAGCAGCCTAGTAGCCTCTGGAGAGACCCAGTACTTC.

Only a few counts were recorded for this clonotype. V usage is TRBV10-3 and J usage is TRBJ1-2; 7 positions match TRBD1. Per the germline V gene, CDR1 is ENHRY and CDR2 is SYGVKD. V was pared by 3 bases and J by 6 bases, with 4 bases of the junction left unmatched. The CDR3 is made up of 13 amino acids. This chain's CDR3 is CAISEAGGDGYTF. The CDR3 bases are TGTGCCATCAGTGAAGCAGGGGGGGATGGCTACACCTTC.

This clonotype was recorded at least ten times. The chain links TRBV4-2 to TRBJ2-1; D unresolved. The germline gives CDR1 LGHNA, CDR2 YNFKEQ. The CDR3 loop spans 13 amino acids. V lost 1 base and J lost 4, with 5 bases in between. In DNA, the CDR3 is TGTGCCAGCAGCCAAGCAAAGTACAATGAGCAGTTCTTC. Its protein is CASSQAKYNEQFF.

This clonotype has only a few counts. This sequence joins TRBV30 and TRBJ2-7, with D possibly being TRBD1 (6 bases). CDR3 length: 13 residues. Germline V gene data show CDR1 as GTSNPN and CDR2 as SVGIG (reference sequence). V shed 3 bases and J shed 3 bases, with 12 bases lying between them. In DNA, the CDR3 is TGTGCCTGGAGCGCAGAGGACAGCTACGAGCAGTACTTC. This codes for CAWSAEDSYEQYF.

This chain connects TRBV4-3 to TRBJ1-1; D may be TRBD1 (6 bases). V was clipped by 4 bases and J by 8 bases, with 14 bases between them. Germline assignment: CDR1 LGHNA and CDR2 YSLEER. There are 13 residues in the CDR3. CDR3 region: CASSRTADSEAFF. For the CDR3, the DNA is TGCGCCAGCAGCCGTACGGCGGACAGCGAAGCTTTCTTT.

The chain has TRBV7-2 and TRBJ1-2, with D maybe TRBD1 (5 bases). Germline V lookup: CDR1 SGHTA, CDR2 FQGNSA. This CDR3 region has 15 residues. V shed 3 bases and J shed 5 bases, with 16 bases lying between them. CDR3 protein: CASSFDGTQPYGYTF. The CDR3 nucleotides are TGTGCCAGCAGCTTTGACGGGACCCAGCCTTATGGCTACACCTTC.

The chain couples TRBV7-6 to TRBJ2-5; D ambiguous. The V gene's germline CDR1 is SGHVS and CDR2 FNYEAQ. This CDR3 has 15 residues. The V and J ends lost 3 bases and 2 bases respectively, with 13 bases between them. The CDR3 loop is CASSFLGEAQETQYF. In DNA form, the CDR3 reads TGTGCCAGCAGCTTCCTTGGGGAAGCTCAAGAGACCCAGTACTTC.

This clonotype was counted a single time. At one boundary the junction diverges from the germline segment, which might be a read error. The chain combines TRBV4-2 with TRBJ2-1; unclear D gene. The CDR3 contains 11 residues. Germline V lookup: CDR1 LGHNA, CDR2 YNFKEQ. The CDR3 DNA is TGTGCCAGCAGCCACGCGACGGCTAAGGTCTTC. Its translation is CASSHATAKVF.

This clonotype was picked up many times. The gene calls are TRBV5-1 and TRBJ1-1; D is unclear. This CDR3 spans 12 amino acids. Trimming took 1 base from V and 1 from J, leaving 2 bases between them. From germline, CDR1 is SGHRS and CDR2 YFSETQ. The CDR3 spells CASSLRNTEAFF. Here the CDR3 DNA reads TGCGCCAGCAGCTTGAGGAACACTGAAGCTTTCTTT.

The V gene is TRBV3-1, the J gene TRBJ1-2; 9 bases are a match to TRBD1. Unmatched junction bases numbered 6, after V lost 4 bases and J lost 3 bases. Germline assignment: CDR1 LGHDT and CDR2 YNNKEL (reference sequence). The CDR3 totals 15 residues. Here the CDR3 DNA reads TGTGCCAGCAGCCCCGGACAGGGGCCCTACTATGGCTACACCTTC. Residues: CASSPGQGPYYGYTF. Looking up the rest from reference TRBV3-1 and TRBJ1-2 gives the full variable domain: DTAVSQTPKYLVTQMGNDKSIKCEQNLGHDTMYWYKQDSKKFLKIMFSYNNKELIINETVPNRFSPKSPDKAHLNLHINSLELGDSAVYFCASSPGQGPYYGYTFGSGTRLTVV.

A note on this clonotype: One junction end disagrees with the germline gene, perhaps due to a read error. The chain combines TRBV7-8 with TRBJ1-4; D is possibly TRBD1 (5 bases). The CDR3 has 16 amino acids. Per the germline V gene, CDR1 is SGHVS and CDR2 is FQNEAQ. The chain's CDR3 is CASSLSPGLSYEKLFF. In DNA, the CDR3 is TGTGCCAGCAGCTTAAGCCCGGGACTCAGTTATGAAAAACTTTTTTTT.

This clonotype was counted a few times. CDR3 sequence reads: CASSGGLSNTGELFF. CDR3 coding DNA: TGTGCCAGCAGCGGTGGACTGTCGAACACCGGGGAGCTGTTTTTT. This chain links TRBV9 with TRBJ2-2; tentatively, D is TRBD2 (5 bases). With 3 bases removed from V and 0 bases from J, the gap between germline ends came to 9 bases. The CDR3 contains 15 residues. Per germline, CDR1 SGDLS and CDR2 YYNGEE.

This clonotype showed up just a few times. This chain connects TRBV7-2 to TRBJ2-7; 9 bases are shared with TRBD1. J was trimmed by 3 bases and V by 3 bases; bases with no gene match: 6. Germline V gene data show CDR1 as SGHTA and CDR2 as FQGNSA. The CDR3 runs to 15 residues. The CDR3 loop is CASSFQGQGHYEQYF. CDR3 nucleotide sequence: TGTGCCAGCAGCTTTCAGGGACAGGGACACTACGAGCAGTACTTC.

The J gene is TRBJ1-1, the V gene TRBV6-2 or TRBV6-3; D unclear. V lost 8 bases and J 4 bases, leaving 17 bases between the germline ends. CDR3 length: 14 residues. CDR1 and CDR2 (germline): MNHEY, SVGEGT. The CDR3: CASSSFGRSTEAFF. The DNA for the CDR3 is TGTGCCAGCTCCTCCTTCGGGCGTAGCACTGAAGCTTTCTTT.

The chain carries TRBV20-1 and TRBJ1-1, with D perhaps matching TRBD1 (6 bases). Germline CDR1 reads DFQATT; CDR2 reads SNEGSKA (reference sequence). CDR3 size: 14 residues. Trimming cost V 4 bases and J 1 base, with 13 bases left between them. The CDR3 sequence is CSATEGHSNTEAFF. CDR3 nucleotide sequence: TGCAGTGCTACAGAGGGACACTCGAACACTGAAGCTTTCTTT.

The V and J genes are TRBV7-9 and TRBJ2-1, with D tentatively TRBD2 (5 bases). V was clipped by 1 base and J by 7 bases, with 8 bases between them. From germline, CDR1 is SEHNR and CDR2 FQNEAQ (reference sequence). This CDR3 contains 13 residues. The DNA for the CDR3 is TGTGCCAGCAGCTTAGTTTGGGAGAATGAGCAGTTCTTC. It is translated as CASSLVWENEQFF.

The CDR3 nucleotides read TGTGCCAGCAGCCCGCCCGGGACTTGGAGGAGCGCTGAAGCTTTCTTT. Protein product: CASSPPGTWRSAEAFF. The chain has TRBV5-6 and TRBJ1-1; perhaps TRBD1 as D (5 bases). V dropped 4 bases and J dropped 6 bases, with 22 bases sitting between them. Germline V lookup: CDR1 SGHDT, CDR2 YYEEEE. This CDR3 contains 16 residues.

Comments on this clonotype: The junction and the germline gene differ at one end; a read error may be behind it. The CDR3 loop reads CACRTAGGFTEAFF. The CDR3 bases are TGTGCCTGCAGGACGGCAGGGGGCTTTACTGAAGCTTTCTTT. The V gene is TRBV6-6, the J gene TRBJ1-1, with 8 positions matching TRBD1. Germline values: CDR1 MNHNY, CDR2 SVGAGI (reference sequence). This CDR3 comprises 14 residues.

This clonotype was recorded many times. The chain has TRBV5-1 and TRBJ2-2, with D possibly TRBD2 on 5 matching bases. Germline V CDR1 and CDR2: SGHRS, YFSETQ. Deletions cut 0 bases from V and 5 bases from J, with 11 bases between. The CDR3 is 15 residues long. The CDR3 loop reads CASSLVAGLTGELFF. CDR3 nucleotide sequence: TGCGCCAGCAGCTTGGTGGCAGGACTGACCGGGGAGCTGTTTTTT.

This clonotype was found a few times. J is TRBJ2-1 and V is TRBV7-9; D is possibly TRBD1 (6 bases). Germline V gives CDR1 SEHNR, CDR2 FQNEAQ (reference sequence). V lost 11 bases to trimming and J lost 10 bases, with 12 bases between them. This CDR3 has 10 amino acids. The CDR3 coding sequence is TGTGCCCAGGGGTCCCCAGAGCAGTTCTTC. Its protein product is CAQGSPEQFF.

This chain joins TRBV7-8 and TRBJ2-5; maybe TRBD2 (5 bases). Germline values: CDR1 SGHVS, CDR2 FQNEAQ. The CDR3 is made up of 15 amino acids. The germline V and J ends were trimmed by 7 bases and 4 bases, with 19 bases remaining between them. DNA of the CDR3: TGTGCCAGCACGGTAGAGCGGCCAACCCCAGAGACCCAGTACTTC. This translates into CASTVERPTPETQYF.

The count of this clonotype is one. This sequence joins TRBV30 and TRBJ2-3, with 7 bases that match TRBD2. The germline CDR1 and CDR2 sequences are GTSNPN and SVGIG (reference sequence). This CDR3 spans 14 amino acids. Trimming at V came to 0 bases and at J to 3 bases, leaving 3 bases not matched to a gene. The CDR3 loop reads CAWSVAAGTDTQYF. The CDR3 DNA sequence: TGTGCCTGGAGTGTAGCAGCGGGGACAGATACGCAGTATTTT.

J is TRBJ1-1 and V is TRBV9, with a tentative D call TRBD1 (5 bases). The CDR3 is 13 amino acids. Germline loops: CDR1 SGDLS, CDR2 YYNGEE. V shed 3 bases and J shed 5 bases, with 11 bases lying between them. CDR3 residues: CASSAQGWTEAFF. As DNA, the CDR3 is TGTGCCAGCAGCGCTCAGGGTTGGACTGAAGCTTTCTTT.

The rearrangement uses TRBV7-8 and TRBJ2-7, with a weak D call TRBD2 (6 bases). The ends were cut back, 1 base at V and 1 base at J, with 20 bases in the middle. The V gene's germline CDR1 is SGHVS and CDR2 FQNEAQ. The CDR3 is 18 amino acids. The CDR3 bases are TGTGCCAGCAGCTTAGGGTCCGGGACTCTTCCCTGGTCCTACGAGCAGTACGTC. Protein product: CASSLGSGTLPWSYEQYV.

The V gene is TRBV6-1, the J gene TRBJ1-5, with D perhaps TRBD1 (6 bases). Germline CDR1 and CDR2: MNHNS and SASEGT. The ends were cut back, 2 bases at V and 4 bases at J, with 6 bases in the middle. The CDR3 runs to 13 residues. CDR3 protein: CASSETGNQPQHF. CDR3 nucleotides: TGTGCCAGCAGTGAAACAGGGAATCAGCCCCAGCATTTT.

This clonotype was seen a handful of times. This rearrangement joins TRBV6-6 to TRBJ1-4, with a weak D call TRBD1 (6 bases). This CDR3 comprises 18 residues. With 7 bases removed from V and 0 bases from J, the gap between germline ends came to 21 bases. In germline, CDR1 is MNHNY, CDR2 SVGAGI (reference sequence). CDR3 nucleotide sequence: TGTGCCAGCACTCCGTGGGGGCACCTAGTTGCAACTAATGAAAAACTGTTTTTT. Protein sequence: CASTPWGHLVATNEKLFF.

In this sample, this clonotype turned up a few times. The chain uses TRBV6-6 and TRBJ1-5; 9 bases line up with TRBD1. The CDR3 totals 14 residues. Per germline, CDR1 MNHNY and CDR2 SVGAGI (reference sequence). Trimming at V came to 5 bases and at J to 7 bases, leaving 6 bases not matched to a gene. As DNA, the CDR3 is TGTGCCAGCAGTCGGACAGGGGAAGACCAGCCCCAGCATTTT. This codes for CASSRTGEDQPQHF.

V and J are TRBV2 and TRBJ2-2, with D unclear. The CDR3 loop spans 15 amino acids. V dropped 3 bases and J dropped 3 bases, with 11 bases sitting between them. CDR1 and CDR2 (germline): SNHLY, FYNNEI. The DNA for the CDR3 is TGTGCCAGCAGTGACCGGCGTATCCACACCGGGGAGCTGTTTTTT. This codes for CASSDRRIHTGELFF.

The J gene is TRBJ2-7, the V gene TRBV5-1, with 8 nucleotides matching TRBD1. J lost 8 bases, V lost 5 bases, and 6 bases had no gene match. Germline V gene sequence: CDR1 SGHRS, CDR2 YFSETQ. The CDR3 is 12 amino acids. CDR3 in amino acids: CASSPGQGQQYF. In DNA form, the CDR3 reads TGCGCCAGCAGTCCTGGACAGGGACAGCAGTACTTC. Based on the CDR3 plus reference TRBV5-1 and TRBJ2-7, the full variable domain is KAGVTQTPRYLIKTRGQQVTLSCSPISGHRSVSWYQQTPGQGLQFLFEYFSETQRNKGNFPGRFSGRQFSNSRSEMNVSTLELGDSALYLCASSPGQGQQYFGPGTRLTVT.

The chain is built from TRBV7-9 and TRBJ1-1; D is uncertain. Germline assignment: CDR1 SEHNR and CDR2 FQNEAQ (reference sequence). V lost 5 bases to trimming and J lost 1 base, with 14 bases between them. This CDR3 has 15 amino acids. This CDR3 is CASSQSGSSNTEAFF. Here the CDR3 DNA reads TGTGCCAGCAGCCAATCCGGGAGCTCGAACACTGAAGCTTTCTTT. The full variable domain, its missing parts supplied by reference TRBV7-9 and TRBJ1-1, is DTGVSQNPRHKITKRGQNVTFRCDPISEHNRLYWYRQTLGQGPEFLTYFQNEAQLEKSRLLSDRFSAERPKGSFSTLEIQRTEQGDSAMYLCASSQSGSSNTEAFFGQGTRLTVV.